A selection of T cell receptor beta chains follows, all from one sample in a study of CD8 T cells in ankylosing spondylitis. TCRdb independently ran MiXCR on the 5' RACE reads; one entry per CDR3 protein. The repertoire holds approximately 300,000 distinct CDR3 sequences, with 20% as singletons. Source material: blood, either unsorted or a sorted T cell fraction (not recorded which). The receptors shown here come from a male donor with ankylosing spondylitis or in good health (not recorded which). CDR3s include the opening cysteine and the closing phenylalanine or tryptophan. The order of the fields is CDR3 DNA, CDR3 protein, D gene, J gene, clone size, V gene. D genes are given only for firm matches. For some rows the clone size is stated as once, few or many, or as a class when expanded; others skip it.

CDR3nt: TGTGCCAGCAGCGTAACAACTCAGAGTGGCTACACCTTC
CDR3aa: CASSVTTQSGYTF
d_gene: NA
j_gene: TRBJ1-2
abundance: NA
v_gene: TRBV9

CDR3nt: TGTGCCAGCAGTCAGACCCCATTCAGCAATCAGCCCCAGCATTTT
CDR3aa: CASSQTPFSNQPQHF
d_gene: NA
j_gene: TRBJ1-5
abundance: NA
v_gene: TRBV2

CDR3nt: TGTGCCAGCAGTACCGACAGGATAGGGTATGGCTACACCTTC
CDR3aa: CASSTDRIGYGYTF
d_gene: NA
j_gene: TRBJ1-2
abundance: NA
v_gene: TRBV27

CDR3nt: TGTGCCAGCAGTTTACTGACAGGGGATGGCTACACCTTC
CDR3aa: CASSLLTGDGYTF
d_gene: TRBD1
j_gene: TRBJ1-2
abundance: NA
v_gene: TRBV12-3/TRBV12-4

CDR3nt: TGTGCCAGCAGTTTATGGGAGGCGGTGGCCAAAAACATTCAGTACTTC
CDR3aa: CASSLWEAVAKNIQYF
d_gene: NA
j_gene: TRBJ2-4
abundance: few
v_gene: TRBV28

CDR3nt: TGTGCCAGCAGCTTGTGGGGGGGCGAGTTGGCGGCTTTCTTT
CDR3aa: CASSLWGGELAAFF
d_gene: NA
j_gene: TRBJ1-1
abundance: NA
v_gene: TRBV5-6

CDR3nt: TGCAGTGCTAGAACAGGGGGAATGAACACCGGGGAGCTGTTTTTT
CDR3aa: CSARTGGMNTGELFF
d_gene: TRBD1
j_gene: TRBJ2-2
abundance: NA
v_gene: TRBV20-1

CDR3nt: TGTGCCAGCAGCCACCACAGGGGGATGAACACTGAAGCTTTCTTT
CDR3aa: CASSHHRGMNTEAFF
d_gene: TRBD1
j_gene: TRBJ1-1
abundance: few
v_gene: TRBV3-1

CDR3nt: TGTGCCAGCAGCAACGAAGGGAACTATGGCTACACCTTC
CDR3aa: CASSNEGNYGYTF
d_gene: NA
j_gene: TRBJ1-2
abundance: NA
v_gene: TRBV21-1

CDR3nt: TGCGCCAGCAGCTTGCCGGGACTAGCGGGATCGGCTGAGCAGTTCTTC
CDR3aa: CASSLPGLAGSAEQFF
d_gene: TRBD2
j_gene: TRBJ2-1
abundance: few
v_gene: TRBV5-1

CDR3nt: TGTGCCAGCAGCGCAAGACTTGATGAGCAGTTCTTC
CDR3aa: CASSARLDEQFF
d_gene: NA
j_gene: TRBJ2-1
abundance: NA
v_gene: TRBV2

CDR3nt: TGCAGTGCTAGAGGTTTCGGCGGACAGACGAACACCGGGGAGCTGTTTTTT
CDR3aa: CSARGFGGQTNTGELFF
d_gene: NA
j_gene: TRBJ2-2
abundance: NA
v_gene: TRBV20-1

CDR3nt: TGTGCCAGCAGTTTACAGGGGCTATCCTACACCTTC
CDR3aa: CASSLQGLSYTF
d_gene: NA
j_gene: TRBJ1-2
abundance: few
v_gene: TRBV12-3/TRBV12-4

CDR3nt: TGTGCCAGCAGTTTATCTGGCAGGGAGGCTCTCTATGGCTACACCTTC
CDR3aa: CASSLSGREALYGYTF
d_gene: NA
j_gene: TRBJ1-2
abundance: NA
v_gene: TRBV27

CDR3nt: TGTGCCAGCAGTTCCCCCGGGGAGGCGAACTATGGCTACACCTTC
CDR3aa: CASSSPGEANYGYTF
d_gene: NA
j_gene: TRBJ1-2
abundance: NA
v_gene: TRBV28

CDR3nt: TGTGCCAGCAGGACGGTGAACACTGAAGCTTTCTTT
CDR3aa: CASRTVNTEAFF
d_gene: NA
j_gene: TRBJ1-1
abundance: NA
v_gene: TRBV6-5

CDR3nt: TGTGCCAGCAACGTCCGGACAGGGGTTCACAATGAGCAGTTCTTC
CDR3aa: CASNVRTGVHNEQFF
d_gene: TRBD1
j_gene: TRBJ2-1
abundance: NA
v_gene: TRBV6-1

CDR3nt: TGTGCCAGCAGTTTCCGAACTAGCAATCAGCCCCAGCATTTT
CDR3aa: CASSFRTSNQPQHF
d_gene: NA
j_gene: TRBJ1-5
abundance: many
v_gene: TRBV12-3/TRBV12-4

CDR3nt: TGTGCCAGCAGACCTGGGACTAGCGGCCCTGCGGCAGATACGCAGTATTTT
CDR3aa: CASRPGTSGPAADTQYF
d_gene: TRBD2
j_gene: TRBJ2-3
abundance: NA
v_gene: TRBV2

CDR3nt: TGTGCCAGCAGTATCATAGCGGGGGCCCGCACAGATACGCAGTATTTT
CDR3aa: CASSIIAGARTDTQYF
d_gene: TRBD2
j_gene: TRBJ2-3
abundance: few
v_gene: TRBV27

CDR3nt: TGCGCCAGCAGCTCCACGCGGGGGCAAATAAGCACTGAAGCTTTCTTT
CDR3aa: CASSSTRGQISTEAFF
d_gene: NA
j_gene: TRBJ1-1
abundance: NA
v_gene: TRBV5-1

CDR3nt: TGCGCCAGCAGCTTGGAACTAGCTCGGGAGCAGTTCTTC
CDR3aa: CASSLELAREQFF
d_gene: NA
j_gene: TRBJ2-1
abundance: NA
v_gene: TRBV5-1